A single sample gave rise to the 17 T cell receptor beta chains below, sequenced in a study of blood T cell repertoires in COVID-19. Here immunoSEQ multiplex PCR was the method, and the copy in TCRdb shows in-frame clones only, minus some. Among some 150,000 clones listed, 84% were seen once. Sequences were obtained from peripheral blood. These receptors all stem from a human donor in a cohort sampled during active COVID-19.

The chain carries TRBV2 and TRBJ2-7; D is ambiguous. V was pared by 4 bases and J by 0 bases, with 10 bases between. Germline V lookup: CDR1 SNHLY, CDR2 FYNNEI. The CDR3 runs 14 residues. CDR3 residues: CASSARPSSYEQYF. CDR3 DNA sequence: TGTGCCAGCAGTGCCAGGCCGAGCTCCTACGAGCAGTACTTC.

The chain carries TRBV28 and TRBJ2-2, with D possibly being TRBD1 (5 bases). V shed 9 bases and J shed 3 bases, with 14 bases lying between them. This CDR3 has 14 amino acids. CDR1 is MDHEN and CDR2 is SYDVKM in the germline V gene. CDR3 loop: CASLGAVDTGELFF. The CDR3, as DNA: TGTGCCAGTCTAGGGGCGGTGGACACCGGGGAGCTGTTTTTT.

This chain connects TRBV6-7 to TRBJ1-1; D not certain. TRBV6-7 is reported as an ORF; its role is uncertain. The CDR3 is 15 amino acids. Trimming removed 7 bases from V and 1 base from J, with 16 bases in between. As DNA, the CDR3 is TGTGCCAGCAACTTACCCCTTCCCGAGAACACTGAAGCTTTCTTT. As protein: CASNLPLPENTEAFF.

As to this clone: The germline gene is not matched at one end of the junction; a read error may be the cause. This chain links TRBV28 with TRBJ2-7, with a tentative D call TRBD1 (5 bases). CDR1 is MDHEN, CDR2 SYDVKM, per germline. The CDR3 totals 11 residues. Here the CDR3 DNA reads TGTGCCAGCAGTTTAGGGGCAGGAAGGGACTTC. This translates into CASSLGAGRDF.

The gene calls are TRBV30 and TRBJ2-1; 15 bases are a match to TRBD2. The CDR3 has 15 amino acids. Germline CDR1 and CDR2: GTSNPN and SVGIG (reference sequence). Trimming took 5 bases from V and 5 from J; bases not matched to a gene: 4. The CDR3 nucleotides read TGTGCCTGGGGACTAGCGGGGGGGGCCCACAATGAGCAGTTCTTC. It codes for CAWGLAGGAHNEQFF.

This clone has a handful of counts. J is TRBJ2-1 and V is TRBV6-5; 10 nucleotides match TRBD1. With V trimmed by 6 bases and J by 3 bases, 5 bases remained unmatched. The germline V gene encodes CDR1 MNHEY and CDR2 SVGAGI. The CDR3 runs 15 residues. CDR3 in DNA: TGTGCCAGCAGGACAGGGGGCTACGACTACAATGAGCAGTTCTTC. Translation: CASRTGGYDYNEQFF.

The sample holds one count of this clone. This chain uses TRBV14 with TRBJ1-1; TRBD1 agrees at 10 bases. From germline, CDR1 is SGHDN and CDR2 FVKESK. The CDR3 is made up of 15 amino acids. The V gene end was trimmed by 3 bases and the J gene end by 6 bases; junction bases not matched to a gene: 7. The CDR3 loop is CASSHRAGTGAEAFF. CDR3 bases: TGTGCCAGCAGCCACCGAGCCGGGACAGGGGCTGAAGCTTTCTTT. Variable domain in full (rest from reference TRBV14 and TRBJ1-1): EAGVTQFPSHSVIEKGQTVTLRCDPISGHDNLYWYRRVMGKEIKFLLHFVKESKQDESGMPNNRFLAERTGGTYSTLKVQPAELEDSGVYFCASSHRAGTGAEAFFGQGTRLTVV.

The chain employs TRBV11-3 and TRBJ2-2; TRBD1 agrees at 9 bases. Trimming took 0 bases from V and 6 from J; bases not matched to a gene: 5. The CDR3 contains 16 residues. Germline values: CDR1 SGHNT, CDR2 YENEEA. The CDR3 DNA sequence: TGTGCCAGCAGCTTAGATCGGGACAGGGATTCCGGGGAGCTGTTTTTT. It translates to CASSLDRDRDSGELFF.

The chain links TRBV18 to TRBJ2-7; D unclear. Between the trimmed V and J ends, which lost 1 base and 1 base, there was a span of 14 bases. The CDR3 extends over 16 amino acids. From germline, CDR1 is KGHSH and CDR2 LQKENI. CDR3 region: CASSPRVRGLSYEQYF. CDR3 DNA sequence: TGTGCCAGCTCACCACGGGTCCGAGGCCTTTCCTACGAGCAGTACTTC. The entire variable domain, with the rest obtained from reference TRBV18 and TRBJ2-7, is as follows: NAGVMQNPRHLVRRRGQEARLRCSPMKGHSHVYWYRQLPEEGLKFMVYLQKENIIDESGMPKERFSAEFPKEGPSILRIQQVVRGDSAAYFCASSPRVRGLSYEQYFGPGTRLTVT.

This chain joins TRBV5-8 and TRBJ1-5; the match to TRBD1 covers 9 bases. This CDR3 region has 15 residues. Trimming removed 4 bases from V and 2 bases from J; junction bases left unmatched: 4. Germline values: CDR1 SGHTS, CDR2 YDEGEE. Written as DNA, the CDR3 is TGTGCCAGCAGCGGAAGACAGGGGGGCAATCAGCCCCAGCATTTT. Its translation: CASSGRQGGNQPQHF.

V gene TRBV24-1 combines with J gene TRBJ2-3; the D gene is possibly TRBD2 (6 bases). There are 16 residues in the CDR3. V was shortened by 0 bases and J by 4 bases, with 13 bases between the two germline ends. Germline CDR1 reads KGHDR; CDR2 reads SFDVKD. The CDR3 DNA sequence: TGTGCCACCAGTGATTTGGTTCGGGGGATCCCAGATACGCAGTATTTT. This encodes CATSDLVRGIPDTQYF.

This chain links TRBV4-2 with TRBJ1-3; 9 bases match TRBD1. V gave up 4 bases and J gave up 6 bases; unmatched junction bases: 10. CDR3 length equals 16 residues. Germline V gene lookup returns CDR1 LGHNA and CDR2 YNFKEQ. The DNA for the CDR3 is TGTGCCAGCAGCCCCACGACAGGGGGTTTAGAAAACACCATATATTTT. It yields the protein CASSPTTGGLENTIYF.

The J gene is TRBJ2-3, the V gene TRBV2; TRBD1 matches at 7 bases. V dropped 6 bases and J dropped 4; count of bases not matched to a gene: 4. Germline-derived CDR1 and CDR2 are SNHLY and FYNNEI. The CDR3 covers 13 residues. The CDR3 DNA reads TGTGCCAGCAGAAGGGGGCGGGCAGATACGCAGTATTTT. It yields the protein CASRRGRADTQYF. Full variable domain (rest looked up from reference TRBV2 and TRBJ2-3): EPEVTQTPSHQVTQMGQEVILRCVPISNHLYFYWYRQILGQKVEFLVSFYNNEISEKSEIFDDQFSVERPDGSNFTLKIRSTKLEDSAMYFCASRRGRADTQYFGPGTRLTVL.

This sequence joins TRBV5-8 and TRBJ2-1; 14 bases are shared with TRBD2. Unmatched junction bases numbered 4, after V lost 2 bases and J lost 9 bases. The V gene's germline CDR1 is SGHTS and CDR2 YDEGEE. The CDR3 loop spans 15 amino acids. DNA of the CDR3: TGTGCCAGCAGCTTAAGACTAGCGGGGGGGGCTGAGCAGTTCTTC. This translates into CASSLRLAGGAEQFF. The entire variable domain, with the rest obtained from reference TRBV5-8 and TRBJ2-1, is as follows: EAGVTQSPTHLIKTRGQQATLRCSPISGHTSVYWYQQALGLGLQFLLWYDEGEERNRGNFPPRFSGRQFPNYSSELNVNALELEDSALYLCASSLRLAGGAEQFFGPGTRLTVL.

This chain uses TRBV5-1 with TRBJ2-2; tentative D call: TRBD2 (5 bases). Germline V CDR1 and CDR2: SGHRS, YFSETQ. V lost 5 bases and J lost 0, with 11 bases in between. The CDR3 contains 15 residues. The chain's CDR3 is CASRVRAANTGELFF. DNA of the CDR3: TGCGCCAGCAGGGTGAGGGCCGCGAACACCGGGGAGCTGTTTTTT.

This clone was recorded only once. CDR3: CASSEQGREQFF. CDR3 bases: TGCGCCAGCAGTGAGCAGGGTCGTGAGCAGTTCTTC. V gene TRBV10-2 combines with J gene TRBJ2-1; D may be TRBD1 (5 bases). This CDR3 is built from 12 residues. CDR1 and CDR2 from the germline V gene are WSHSY and SAAADI. V lost 2 bases to trimming and J lost 9 bases, with 8 bases between them.

This chain uses TRBV4-3 with TRBJ2-7, with 8 bases aligning to TRBD2. The V gene end was trimmed by 2 bases and the J gene end by 3 bases; junction bases not matched to a gene: 6. This CDR3 comprises 15 residues. Per the germline V gene, CDR1 is LGHNA and CDR2 is YSLEER. Here the CDR3 DNA reads TGCGCCAGCAGCCAAACCCGGGGGGGCAACTACGAGCAGTACTTC. Protein sequence: CASSQTRGGNYEQYF.